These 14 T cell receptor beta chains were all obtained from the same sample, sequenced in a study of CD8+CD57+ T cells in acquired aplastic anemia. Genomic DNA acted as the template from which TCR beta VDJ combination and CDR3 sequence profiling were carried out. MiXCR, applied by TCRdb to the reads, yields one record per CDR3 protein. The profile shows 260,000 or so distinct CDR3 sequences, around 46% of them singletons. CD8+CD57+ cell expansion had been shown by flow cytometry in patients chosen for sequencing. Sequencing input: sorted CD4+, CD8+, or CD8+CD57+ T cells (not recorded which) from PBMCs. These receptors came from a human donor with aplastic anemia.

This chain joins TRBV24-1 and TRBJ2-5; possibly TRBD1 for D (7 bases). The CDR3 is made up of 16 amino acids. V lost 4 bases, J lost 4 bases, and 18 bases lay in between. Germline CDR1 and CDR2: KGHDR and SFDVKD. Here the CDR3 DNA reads TGTGCCACCAGTGACCCGGAGGGGACAGCCGTAGAGACCCAGTACTTC. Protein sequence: CATSDPEGTAVETQYF.

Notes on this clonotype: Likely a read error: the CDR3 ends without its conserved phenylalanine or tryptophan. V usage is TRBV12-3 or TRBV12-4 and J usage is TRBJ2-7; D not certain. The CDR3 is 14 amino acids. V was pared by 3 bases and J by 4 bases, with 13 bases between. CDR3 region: CASSFSRNEYEQYS. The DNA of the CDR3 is TGTGCCAGCAGTTTTTCCAGGAACGAATACGAGCAGTACTCC.

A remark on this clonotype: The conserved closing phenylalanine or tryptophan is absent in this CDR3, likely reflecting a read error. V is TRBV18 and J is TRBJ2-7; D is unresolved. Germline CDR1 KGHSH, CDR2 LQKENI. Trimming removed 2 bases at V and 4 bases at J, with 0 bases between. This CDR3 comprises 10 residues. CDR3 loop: CASSPYEQYS. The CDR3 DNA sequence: TGTGCCAGCTCACCATACGAGCAGTACTCC.

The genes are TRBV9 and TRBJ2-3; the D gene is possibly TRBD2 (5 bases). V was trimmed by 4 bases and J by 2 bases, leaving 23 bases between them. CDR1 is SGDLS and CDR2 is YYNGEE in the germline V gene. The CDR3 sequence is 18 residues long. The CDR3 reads CASSQMGFGSAYTDTQYF. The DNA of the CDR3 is TGTGCCAGCAGCCAGATGGGGTTTGGTAGCGCCTACACAGATACGCAGTATTTT.

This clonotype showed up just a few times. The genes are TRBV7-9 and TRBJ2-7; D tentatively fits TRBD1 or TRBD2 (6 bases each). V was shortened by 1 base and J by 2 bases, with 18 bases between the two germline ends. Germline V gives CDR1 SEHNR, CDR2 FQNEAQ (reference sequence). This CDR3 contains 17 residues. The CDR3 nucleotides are TGTGCCAGCAGCTTAGTTCGACGGGGGCCGCAGACCTACGAGCAGTACTTC. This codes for CASSLVRRGPQTYEQYF.

CDR3 nucleotide sequence: TGTGCCAGCAGCCAAGCCGGGACAGGCTACGAGCAGTACTTC. It specifies CASSQAGTGYEQYF. The chain links TRBV7-8 to TRBJ2-7; 8 bases line up with TRBD1. The germline V gene has CDR1 SGHVS and CDR2 FQNEAQ. CDR3 length: 14 amino acids. V shed 5 bases and J 3 bases; nucleotides not matched to a gene: 6.

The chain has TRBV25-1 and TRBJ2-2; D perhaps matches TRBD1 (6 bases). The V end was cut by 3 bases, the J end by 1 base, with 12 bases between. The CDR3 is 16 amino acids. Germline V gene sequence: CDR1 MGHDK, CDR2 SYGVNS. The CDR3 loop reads CASSDDRTVNTGELFF. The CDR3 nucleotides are TGTGCCAGCAGTGACGATCGGACAGTGAACACCGGGGAGCTGTTTTTT.

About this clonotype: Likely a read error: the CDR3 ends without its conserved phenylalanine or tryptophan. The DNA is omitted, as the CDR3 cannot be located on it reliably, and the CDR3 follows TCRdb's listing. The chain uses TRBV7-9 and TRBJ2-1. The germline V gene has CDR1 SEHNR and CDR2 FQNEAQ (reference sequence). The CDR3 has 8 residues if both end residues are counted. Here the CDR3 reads CASSLGLS.

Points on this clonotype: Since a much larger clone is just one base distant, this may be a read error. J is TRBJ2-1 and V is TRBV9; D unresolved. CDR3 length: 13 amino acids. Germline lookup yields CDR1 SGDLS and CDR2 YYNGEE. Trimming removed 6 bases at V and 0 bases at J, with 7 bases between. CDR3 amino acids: CASTPGSYNEQFF. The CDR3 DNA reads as TGTGCCAGCACCCCGGGCTCCTACAATGAGCAGTTCTTC.

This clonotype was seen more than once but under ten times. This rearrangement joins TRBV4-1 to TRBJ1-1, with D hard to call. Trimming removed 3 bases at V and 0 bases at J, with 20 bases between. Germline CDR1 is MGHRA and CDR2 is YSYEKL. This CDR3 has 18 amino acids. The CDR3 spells CASSHLSWLGRMNTEAFF. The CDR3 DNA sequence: TGCGCCAGCAGCCACTTATCTTGGTTAGGACGGATGAACACTGAAGCTTTCTTT.

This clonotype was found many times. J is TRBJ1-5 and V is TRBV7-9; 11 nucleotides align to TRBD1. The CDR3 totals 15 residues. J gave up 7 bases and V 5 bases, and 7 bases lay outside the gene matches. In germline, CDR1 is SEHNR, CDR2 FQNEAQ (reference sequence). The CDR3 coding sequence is TGTGCCAGCAGCGTCTCGGGACAGGGGGTCCAGCCCCAGCATTTT. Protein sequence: CASSVSGQGVQPQHF.

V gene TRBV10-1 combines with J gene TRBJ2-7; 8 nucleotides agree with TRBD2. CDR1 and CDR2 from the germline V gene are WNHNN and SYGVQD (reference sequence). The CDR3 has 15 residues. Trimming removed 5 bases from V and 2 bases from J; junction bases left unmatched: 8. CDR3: CASSPTSGATYEQYF. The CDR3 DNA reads TGCGCCAGCAGTCCCACTAGCGGAGCAACCTACGAGCAGTACTTC.

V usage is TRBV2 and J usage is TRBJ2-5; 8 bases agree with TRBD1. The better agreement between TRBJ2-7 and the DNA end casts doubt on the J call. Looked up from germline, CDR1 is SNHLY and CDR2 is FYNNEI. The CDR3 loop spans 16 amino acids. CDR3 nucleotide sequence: TGTGCCAGCAGTGACCCACTACGGGACAGGCCCTACGAGCAGTACTTC. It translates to CASSDPLRDRPYEQYF.

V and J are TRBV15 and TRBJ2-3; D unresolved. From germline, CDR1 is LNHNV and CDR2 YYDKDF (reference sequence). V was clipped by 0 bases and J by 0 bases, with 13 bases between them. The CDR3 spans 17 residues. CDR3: CATSRDSGRPSTDTQYF. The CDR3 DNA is TGTGCCACCAGCAGAGATAGTGGGCGGCCTAGCACAGATACGCAGTATTTT.